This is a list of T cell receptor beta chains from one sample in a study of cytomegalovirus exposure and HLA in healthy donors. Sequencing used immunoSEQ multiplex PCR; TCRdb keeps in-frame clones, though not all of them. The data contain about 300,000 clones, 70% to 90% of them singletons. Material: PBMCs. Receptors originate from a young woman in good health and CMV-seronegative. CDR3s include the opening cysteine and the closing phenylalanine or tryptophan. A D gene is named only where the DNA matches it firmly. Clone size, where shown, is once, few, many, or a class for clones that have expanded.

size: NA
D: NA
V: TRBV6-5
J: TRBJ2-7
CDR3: CATRGLRGYEQYF
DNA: TGTGCCACAAGGGGACTCCGTGGGTACGAGCAGTACTTC

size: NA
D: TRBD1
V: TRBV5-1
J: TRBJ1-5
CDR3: CASSPGTGNQPQHF
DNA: TGCGCCAGCAGCCCTGGGACAGGCAATCAGCCCCAGCATTTT

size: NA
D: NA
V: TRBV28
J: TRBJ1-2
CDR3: CASIPWGGAGNYGYTF
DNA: TGTGCCAGCATCCCGTGGGGGGGCGCAGGGAACTATGGCTACACCTTC

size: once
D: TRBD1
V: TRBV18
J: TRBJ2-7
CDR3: CASSPRQGFNEQYF
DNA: TGTGCCAGCTCACCCCGACAGGGGTTCAACGAGCAGTACTTC

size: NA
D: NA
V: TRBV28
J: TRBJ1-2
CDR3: CASSPTYGYTF
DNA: TGTGCCAGCAGCCCTACCTATGGCTACACCTTC

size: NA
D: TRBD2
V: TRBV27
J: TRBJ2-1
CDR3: CASRGVGSGGNEQFF
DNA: TGTGCCAGCAGGGGGGTTGGTAGCGGGGGGAATGAGCAGTTCTTC

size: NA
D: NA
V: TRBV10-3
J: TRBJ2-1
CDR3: CAISEGIEGEQFF
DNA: TGTGCCATCAGTGAGGGAATAGAGGGTGAGCAGTTCTTC

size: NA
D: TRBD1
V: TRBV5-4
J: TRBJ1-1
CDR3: CASSSGTGMSNTEAFF
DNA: TGTGCCAGCAGCTCTGGGACAGGGATGTCGAACACTGAAGCTTTCTTT

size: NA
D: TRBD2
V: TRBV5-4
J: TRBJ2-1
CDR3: CASSFPASGRYNEQFF
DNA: TGTGCCAGCAGCTTCCCTGCGAGCGGGAGGTACAATGAGCAGTTCTTC

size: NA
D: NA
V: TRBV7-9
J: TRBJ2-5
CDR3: CASSLVTEKETQYF
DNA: TGTGCCAGCAGCTTAGTGACTGAGAAGGAGACCCAGTACTTC

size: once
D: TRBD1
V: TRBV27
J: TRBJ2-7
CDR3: CASSLFYRGREQYF
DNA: TGTGCCAGCAGTTTATTTTACAGGGGCCGCGAGCAGTACTTC

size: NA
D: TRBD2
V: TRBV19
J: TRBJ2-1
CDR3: CASSNRPREGLNEQFF
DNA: TGTGCCAGTAGTAACCGTCCGAGGGAGGGCCTCAATGAGCAGTTCTTC

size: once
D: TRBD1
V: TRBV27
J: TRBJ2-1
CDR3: CATGQGGFGNEQFF
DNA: TGTGCCACGGGACAGGGGGGTTTTGGCAATGAGCAGTTCTTC

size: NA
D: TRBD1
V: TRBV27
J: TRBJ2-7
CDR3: CASSPTGGSYEQYF
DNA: TGTGCCAGCAGCCCAACAGGGGGTTCCTACGAGCAGTACTTC

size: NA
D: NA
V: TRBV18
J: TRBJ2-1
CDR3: CASSPGQLLDEQFF
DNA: TGTGCCAGCTCACCTGGACAGCTCCTCGATGAGCAGTTCTTC

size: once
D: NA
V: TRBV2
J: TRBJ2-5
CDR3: CASRQEETQYF
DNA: TGTGCCAGCAGACAGGAAGAGACCCAGTACTTC

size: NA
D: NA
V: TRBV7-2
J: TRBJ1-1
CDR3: CASSSRGKPPGAFF
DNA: TGTGCCAGCAGCTCCCGGGGGAAGCCCCCTGGGGCTTTCTTT

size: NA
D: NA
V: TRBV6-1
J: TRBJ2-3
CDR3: CASSELLVRDTQYF
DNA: TGTGCCAGCAGTGAATTACTAGTTCGCGATACGCAGTATTTT

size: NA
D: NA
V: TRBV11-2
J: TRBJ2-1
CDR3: CASSPHPVALRGNEQFF
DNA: TGTGCCAGCAGCCCTCACCCAGTAGCGCTCAGGGGAAATGAGCAGTTCTTC